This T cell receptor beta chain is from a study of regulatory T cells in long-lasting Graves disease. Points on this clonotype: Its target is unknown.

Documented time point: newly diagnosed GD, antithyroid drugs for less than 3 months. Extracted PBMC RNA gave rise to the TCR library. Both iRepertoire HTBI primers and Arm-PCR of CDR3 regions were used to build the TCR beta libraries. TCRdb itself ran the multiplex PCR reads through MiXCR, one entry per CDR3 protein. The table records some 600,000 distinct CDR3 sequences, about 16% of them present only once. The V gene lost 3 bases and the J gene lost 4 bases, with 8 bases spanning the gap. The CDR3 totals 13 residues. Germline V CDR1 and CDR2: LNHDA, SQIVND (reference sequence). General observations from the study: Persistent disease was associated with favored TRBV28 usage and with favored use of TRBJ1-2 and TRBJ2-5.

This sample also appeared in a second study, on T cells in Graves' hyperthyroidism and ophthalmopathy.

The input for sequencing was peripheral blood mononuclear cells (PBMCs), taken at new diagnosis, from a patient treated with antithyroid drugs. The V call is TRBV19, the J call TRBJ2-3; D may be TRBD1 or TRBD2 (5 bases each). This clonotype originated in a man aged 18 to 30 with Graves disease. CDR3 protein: CASSMGVPDTQYF. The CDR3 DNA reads TGTGCCAGTAGTATGGGGGTACCAGATACGCAGTATTTT.